This T cell receptor beta chain stems from a study of T cell responses to AZD1222 COVID-19 vaccine. Study findings and constraints: Clonal diversity was possibly underestimated; the donors were predominantly white British and more often female.

The CDR3 is 14 amino acids. Germline assignment: CDR1 LNHDA and CDR2 SQIVND (reference sequence). The germline V and J ends were trimmed by 4 bases and 7 bases, with 16 bases remaining between them. A word on this clone: The antigen remains undetermined.

Assay used: immunoSEQ multiplex PCR; TCRdb lists only in-frame clones, some missing. Found here are around 70,000 clones, 75% to 85% of them singletons; the top ten hold around 20%. The rearrangement joins TRBV19 to TRBJ1-2, with D possibly matching TRBD1 (6 bases). This TCR was sampled from an adult in good health. Sequencing was performed on peripheral blood, taken on day 0 of MenACWY control vaccination. The CDR3, as DNA: TGTGCCAGTAGTACCCGGACAGCCCACTTTGGCTACACCTTC. It encodes CASSTRTAHFGYTF.